This is a list of T cell receptor beta chains from one sample in a study of blood T cells in healthy people across ages. TCRdb processed the 5' RACE reads anew with MiXCR; each CDR3 protein has one entry. The data hold approximately 1.5 million distinct CDR3 sequences, with roughly 43% observed a single time. Sequenced material: blood. These TCRs come from a woman aged 18-30 years in good health. Both conserved end residues are part of each CDR3. Each record gives: clone size, J gene, D gene, V gene, CDR3 protein, CDR3 DNA. A D gene is named only where the DNA matches it firmly. Clone sizes are given selectively: once, few, many, or a class where the clone is expanded.

few TRBJ2-7 TRBD1 TRBV6-2/TRBV6-3 CASSYWTGDYEQYF TGTGCCAGCAGTTACTGGACAGGGGACTACGAGCAGTACTTC
many TRBJ2-5 NA TRBV12-3/TRBV12-4 CASTNPGHQETQYF TGTGCCAGCACCAACCCGGGGCACCAAGAGACCCAGTACTTC
once TRBJ2-7 NA TRBV6-5 CASSYATTPAEQYF TGTGCCAGCAGTTACGCGACAACCCCGGCCGAGCAGTACTTC
few TRBJ2-7 TRBD2 TRBV5-1 CASSLSSGALYEQYF TGCGCCAGCAGCTTAAGTAGCGGGGCTCTCTACGAGCAGTACTTC
NA TRBJ2-3 TRBD1 TRBV20-1 CSARDGDRGTDTQYF TGCAGTGCTAGAGATGGCGACAGGGGGACAGATACGCAGTATTTT
few TRBJ2-7 NA TRBV27 CASRDRAFGTYEQYF TGTGCCAGCCGGGACCGAGCTTTTGGAACCTACGAGCAGTACTTC
few TRBJ1-1 NA TRBV20-1 CSARESRDWEAFF TGCAGTGCTAGAGAATCCCGGGATTGGGAAGCTTTCTTT
NA TRBJ1-2 NA TRBV27 CASSLTTDSLNGYTF TGTGCCAGCAGTTTAACAACGGACAGCCTCAATGGCTACACCTTC
few TRBJ2-7 NA TRBV6-5 CASRGTGGPKTYEQYF TGTGCCAGCAGGGGGACCGGTGGTCCGAAAACGTACGAGCAGTACTTC
NA TRBJ1-2 NA TRBV27 CASRFGSTNYGYTF TGTGCCAGCAGGTTCGGCAGCACCAACTATGGCTACACCTTC
few TRBJ2-5 NA TRBV5-1 CASSPVEGRQETQYF TGCGCCAGCAGCCCCGTTGAGGGCAGGCAAGAGACCCAGTACTTC
once TRBJ1-6 NA TRBV4-1 CASSIIIGNSPLHF TGCGCCAGCAGCATAATCATCGGTAATTCACCCCTCCACTTT
few TRBJ1-1 NA TRBV2 CASSGYTRGEAFF TGTGCCAGCAGTGGGTATACCCGCGGTGAAGCTTTCTTT
few TRBJ2-4 NA TRBV7-2 CASTQGYIQYF TGTGCCAGCACCCAAGGTTACATTCAGTACTTC
NA TRBJ1-1 NA TRBV20-1 CSASSPGLTLAEAFF TGCAGTGCTAGTAGTCCGGGGCTGACATTGGCTGAAGCTTTCTTT
NA TRBJ1-1 NA TRBV5-1 CASTRDRNTEAFF TGCGCCAGCACAAGAGACAGGAACACTGAAGCTTTCTTT
NA TRBJ2-3 TRBD2 TRBV7-2 CASSLTRGGYTDTQYF TGTGCCAGCAGCTTAACGCGGGGGGGCTACACAGATACGCAGTATTTT
once TRBJ2-2 NA TRBV4-3 CASSPTGTGGLFF TGCGCCAGCAGCCCAACTGGCACCGGGGGGCTGTTTTTT
NA TRBJ2-3 TRBD2 TRBV14 CASSQGRAGGPKLTDTQYF TGTGCCAGCAGCCAAGGTCGAGCGGGGGGGCCGAAACTCACAGATACGCAGTATTTT
NA TRBJ2-5 TRBD2 TRBV5-1 CASSVFPGSVASGAETQYF TGCGCCAGCAGCGTGTTCCCAGGGAGTGTTGCTAGCGGGGCGGAGACCCAGTACTTC
many TRBJ2-1 NA TRBV5-1 CASSLAVNEQFF TGTGCCAGCAGCCTCGCCGTCAATGAGCAGTTCTTC
NA TRBJ2-1 TRBD2 TRBV28 CAISGLSLYNEQFF TGTGCCATCTCGGGACTATCGTTATACAATGAGCAGTTCTTC
few TRBJ1-1 NA TRBV3-1 CASSQAGSEAFF TGTGCCAGCAGCCAGGCGGGGTCTGAAGCTTTCTTT
NA TRBJ1-6 NA TRBV3-1 CASSQDPRGNSPLHF TGTGCCAGCAGCCAAGATCCCAGGGGTAATTCACCCCTCCACTTT
NA TRBJ2-1 NA TRBV12-3/TRBV12-4 CASSLAASRGYNEQFF TGTGCCAGCAGTTTAGCGGCGTCCCGTGGCTACAATGAGCAGTTCTTC
many TRBJ2-2 TRBD2 TRBV11-3 CASSLGGSPSELFF TGTGCCAGCAGCCTAGGCGGGAGCCCCTCCGAGCTGTTTTTT
NA TRBJ1-5 NA TRBV6-6 CARVIGLNQPQHF TGTGCCAGGGTGATAGGCCTCAATCAGCCCCAGCATTTT
NA TRBJ1-2 TRBD1 TRBV7-8 CASSPLDRDETNYGYTF TGTGCCAGCAGCCCCTTGGACAGGGACGAGACCAACTATGGCTACACCTTC
NA TRBJ2-1 TRBD2 TRBV2 CASSPIVGLAGGEQFF TGTGCCAGCAGCCCCATCGTGGGACTAGCAGGGGGTGAGCAGTTCTTC
NA TRBJ2-7 NA TRBV9 CASSVGGGATYEQYF TGTGCCAGCAGCGTAGGTGGGGGGGCAACCTACGAGCAGTACTTC
once TRBJ2-5 NA TRBV18 CASSPLGVFETQYF TGTGCCAGCTCACCACTCGGAGTCTTTGAGACCCAGTACTTC
NA TRBJ2-3 TRBD2 TRBV24-1 CATSEYLAGGTDTQYF TGTGCCACCAGTGAATACCTAGCGGGAGGCACAGATACGCAGTATTTT
NA TRBJ2-1 TRBD2 TRBV4-3 CASSSRTSGRGEQFF TGCGCCAGCAGCTCCCGGACTAGCGGGAGAGGTGAGCAGTTCTTC
NA TRBJ1-1 NA TRBV20-1 CSAERDMNTEAFF TGCAGTGCGGAGAGGGATATGAACACTGAAGCTTTCTTT
few TRBJ2-5 NA TRBV5-1 CASSVVPEETQYF TGCGCCAGCAGCGTCGTACCGGAAGAGACCCAGTACTTC
once TRBJ1-2 TRBD1 TRBV2 CASIGQGKFYGYTF TGTGCCAGCATAGGACAGGGGAAGTTTTATGGCTACACCTTC
NA TRBJ2-7 TRBD1 TRBV27 CASSQRGTAVSYEQYF TGTGCCAGCAGTCAAAGGGGGACAGCGGTCTCCTACGAGCAGTACTTC